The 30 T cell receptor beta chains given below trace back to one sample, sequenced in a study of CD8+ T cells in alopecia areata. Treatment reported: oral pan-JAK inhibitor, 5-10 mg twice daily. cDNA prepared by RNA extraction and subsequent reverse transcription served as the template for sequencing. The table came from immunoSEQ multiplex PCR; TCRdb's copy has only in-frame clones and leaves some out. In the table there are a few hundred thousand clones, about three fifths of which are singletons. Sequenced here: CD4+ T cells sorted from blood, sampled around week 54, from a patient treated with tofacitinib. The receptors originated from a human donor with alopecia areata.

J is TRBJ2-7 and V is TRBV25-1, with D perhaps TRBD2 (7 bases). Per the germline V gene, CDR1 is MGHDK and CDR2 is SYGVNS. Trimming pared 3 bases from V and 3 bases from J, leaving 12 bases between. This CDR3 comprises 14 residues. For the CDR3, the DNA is TGTGCCAGCAGTGACCGGCGGGGGCTCTACGAGCAGTACTTC. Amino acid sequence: CASSDRRGLYEQYF.

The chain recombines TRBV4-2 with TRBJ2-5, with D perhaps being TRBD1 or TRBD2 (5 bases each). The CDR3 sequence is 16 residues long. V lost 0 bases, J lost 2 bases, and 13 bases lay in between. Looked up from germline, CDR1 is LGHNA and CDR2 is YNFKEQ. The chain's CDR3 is CASSQEPGRRQETQYF. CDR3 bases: TGTGCCAGCAGCCAAGAACCGGGACGGCGACAAGAGACCCAGTACTTC.

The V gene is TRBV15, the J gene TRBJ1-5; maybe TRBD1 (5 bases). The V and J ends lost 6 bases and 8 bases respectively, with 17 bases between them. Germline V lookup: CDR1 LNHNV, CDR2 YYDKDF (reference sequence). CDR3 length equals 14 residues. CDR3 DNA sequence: TGTGCCACCAGTACCGCAGGGAAGAGTAAGCCCCAGCATTTT. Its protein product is CATSTAGKSKPQHF.

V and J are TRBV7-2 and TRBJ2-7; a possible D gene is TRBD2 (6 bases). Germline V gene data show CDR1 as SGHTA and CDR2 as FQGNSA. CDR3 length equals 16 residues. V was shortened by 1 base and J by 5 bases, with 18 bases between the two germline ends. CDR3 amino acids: CASSLVVSLGGDEQYF. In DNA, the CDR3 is TGTGCCAGCAGCTTAGTGGTCAGCCTCGGGGGTGACGAGCAGTACTTC.

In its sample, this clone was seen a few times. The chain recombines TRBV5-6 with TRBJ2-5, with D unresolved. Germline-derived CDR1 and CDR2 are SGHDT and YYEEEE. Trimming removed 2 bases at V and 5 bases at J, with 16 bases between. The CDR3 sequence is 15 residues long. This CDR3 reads CASSLRTYMAETQYF. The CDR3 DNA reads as TGTGCCAGCAGCTTACGCACTTACATGGCGGAGACCCAGTACTTC.

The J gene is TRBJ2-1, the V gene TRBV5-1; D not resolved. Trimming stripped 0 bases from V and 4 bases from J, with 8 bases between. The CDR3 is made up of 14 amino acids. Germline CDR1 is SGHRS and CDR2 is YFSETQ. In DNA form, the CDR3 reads TGCGCCAGCAGCTTGGACAGAGTTTACAATGAGCAGTTCTTC. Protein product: CASSLDRVYNEQFF. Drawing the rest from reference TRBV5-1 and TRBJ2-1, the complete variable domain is KAGVTQTPRYLIKTRGQQVTLSCSPISGHRSVSWYQQTPGQGLQFLFEYFSETQRNKGNFPGRFSGRQFSNSRSEMNVSTLELGDSALYLCASSLDRVYNEQFFGPGTRLTVL.

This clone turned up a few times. CDR3 coding DNA: TGTGCTAGTGGTCTGCGTCAGGGTAAAGGCGGGGAGCTGTTTTTT. Amino acid sequence: CASGLRQGKGGELFF. The rearrangement joins TRBV12-5 to TRBJ2-2; tentative D call: TRBD1 (5 bases). This CDR3 region has 15 residues. V was trimmed by 5 bases and J by 7 bases, leaving 17 bases between them. Germline lookup yields CDR1 LGHNT and CDR2 FRNRAP. The full variable domain, completed using reference TRBV12-5 and TRBJ2-2, is DARVTQTPRHKVTEMGQEVTMRCQPILGHNTVFWYRQTMMQGLELLAYFRNRAPLDDSGMPKDRFSAEMPDATLATLKIQPSEPRDSAVYFCASGLRQGKGGELFFGEGSRLTVL.

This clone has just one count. The CDR3 loop is CASSPRAGGFNGYTF. The CDR3 DNA follows: TGTGCCAGCAGTCCCCGGGCAGGGGGCTTCAATGGCTACACCTTC. J is TRBJ1-2 and V is TRBV6-5, with 8 bases aligning to TRBD1. Germline-derived CDR1 and CDR2 are MNHEY and SVGAGI. This CDR3 has 15 residues. Trimming cost V 5 bases and J 6 bases; bases outside gene matches: 11.

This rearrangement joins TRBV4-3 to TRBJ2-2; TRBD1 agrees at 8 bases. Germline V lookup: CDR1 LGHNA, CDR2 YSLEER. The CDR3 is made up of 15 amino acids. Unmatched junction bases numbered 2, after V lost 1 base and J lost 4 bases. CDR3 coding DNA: TGCGCCAGCAGCCAAGGGACAGGGTTCACCGGGGAGCTGTTTTTT. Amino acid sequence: CASSQGTGFTGELFF.

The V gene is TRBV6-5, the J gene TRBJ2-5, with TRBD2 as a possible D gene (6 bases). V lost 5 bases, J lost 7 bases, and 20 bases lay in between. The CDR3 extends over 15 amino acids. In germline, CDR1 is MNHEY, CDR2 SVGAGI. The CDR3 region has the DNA TGTGCCAGCAGTCTACGCCGGGATGCAGCGGGGACCCAGTACTTC. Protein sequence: CASSLRRDAAGTQYF.

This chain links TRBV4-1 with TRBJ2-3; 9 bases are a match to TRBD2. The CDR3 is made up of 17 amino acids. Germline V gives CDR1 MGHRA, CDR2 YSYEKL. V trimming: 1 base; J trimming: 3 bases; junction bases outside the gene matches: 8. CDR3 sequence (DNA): TGCGCCAGCAGCCAAGGTCCAGCGGGGGGCCTAACAGATACGCAGTATTTT. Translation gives CASSQGPAGGLTDTQYF.

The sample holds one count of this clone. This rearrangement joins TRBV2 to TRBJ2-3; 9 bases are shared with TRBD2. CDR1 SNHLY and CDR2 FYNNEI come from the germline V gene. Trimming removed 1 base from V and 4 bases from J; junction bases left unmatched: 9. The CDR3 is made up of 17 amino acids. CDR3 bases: TGTGCCAGCAGTGAAGTACGGCTAGCGGGGACCTCAGATACGCAGTATTTT. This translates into CASSEVRLAGTSDTQYF. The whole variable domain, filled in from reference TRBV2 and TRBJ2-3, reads EPEVTQTPSHQVTQMGQEVILRCVPISNHLYFYWYRQILGQKVEFLVSFYNNEISEKSEIFDDQFSVERPDGSNFTLKIRSTKLEDSAMYFCASSEVRLAGTSDTQYFGPGTRLTVL.

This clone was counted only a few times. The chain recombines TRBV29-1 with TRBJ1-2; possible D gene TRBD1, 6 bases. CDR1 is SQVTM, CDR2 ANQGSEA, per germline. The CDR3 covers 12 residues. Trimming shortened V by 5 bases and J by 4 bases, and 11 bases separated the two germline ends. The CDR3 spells CSVLDRAYGYTF. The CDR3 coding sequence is TGCAGCGTTTTGGACAGAGCCTATGGCTACACCTTC.

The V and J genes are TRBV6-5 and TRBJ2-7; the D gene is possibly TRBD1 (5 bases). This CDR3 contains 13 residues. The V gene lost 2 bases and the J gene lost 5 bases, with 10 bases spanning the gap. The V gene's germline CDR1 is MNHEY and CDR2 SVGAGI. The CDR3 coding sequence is TGTGCCAGCAGTTACCCCGACAGAAACGAGCAGTACTTC. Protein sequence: CASSYPDRNEQYF.

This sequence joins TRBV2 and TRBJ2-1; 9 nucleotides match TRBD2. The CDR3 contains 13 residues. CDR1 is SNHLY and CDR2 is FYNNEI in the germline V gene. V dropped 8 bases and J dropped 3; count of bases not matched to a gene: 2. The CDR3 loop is CASSSGVYNEQFF. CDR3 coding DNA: TGTGCCAGCTCTAGCGGGGTCTACAATGAGCAGTTCTTC.

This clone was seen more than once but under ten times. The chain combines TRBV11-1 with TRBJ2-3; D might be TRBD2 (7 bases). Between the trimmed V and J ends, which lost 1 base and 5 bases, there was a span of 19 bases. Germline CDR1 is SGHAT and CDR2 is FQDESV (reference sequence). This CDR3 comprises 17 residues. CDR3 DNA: TGTGCCAGCAGCTTAGGCGACTTGGGGGGGGCCGGAGATACGCAGTATTTT. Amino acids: CASSLGDLGGAGDTQYF.

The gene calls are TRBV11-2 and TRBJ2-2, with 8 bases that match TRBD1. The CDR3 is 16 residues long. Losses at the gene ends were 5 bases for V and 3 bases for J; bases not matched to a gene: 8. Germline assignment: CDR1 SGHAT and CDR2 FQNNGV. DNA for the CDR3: TGTGCCAGCAGCCCAGGACAGGGACGGGACACCGGGGAGCTGTTTTTT. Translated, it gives CASSPGQGRDTGELFF.

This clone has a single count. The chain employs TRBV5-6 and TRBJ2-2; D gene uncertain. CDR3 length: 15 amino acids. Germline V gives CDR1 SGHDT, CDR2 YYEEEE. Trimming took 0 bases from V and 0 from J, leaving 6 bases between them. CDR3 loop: CASSLAVPNTGELFF. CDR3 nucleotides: TGTGCCAGCAGCTTGGCAGTCCCGAACACCGGGGAGCTGTTTTTT.

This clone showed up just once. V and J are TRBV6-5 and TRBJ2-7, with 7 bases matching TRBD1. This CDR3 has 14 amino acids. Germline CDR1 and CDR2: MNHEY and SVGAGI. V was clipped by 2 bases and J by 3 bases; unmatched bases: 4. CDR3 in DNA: TGTGCCAGCAGTTACCGAGGGGGCGGCTACGAGCAGTACTTC. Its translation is CASSYRGGGYEQYF.

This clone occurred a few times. The CDR3 DNA follows: TGTGCCTGGATCATGAGCAGGGCTGGAGATACGCAGTATTTT. Encoded protein: CAWIMSRAGDTQYF. The V gene is TRBV30, the J gene TRBJ2-3, with a tentative D call TRBD1 (5 bases). Germline V gene lookup returns CDR1 GTSNPN and CDR2 SVGIG (reference sequence). V lost 4 bases, J lost 5 bases, and 16 bases lay in between. CDR3 length equals 14 residues.

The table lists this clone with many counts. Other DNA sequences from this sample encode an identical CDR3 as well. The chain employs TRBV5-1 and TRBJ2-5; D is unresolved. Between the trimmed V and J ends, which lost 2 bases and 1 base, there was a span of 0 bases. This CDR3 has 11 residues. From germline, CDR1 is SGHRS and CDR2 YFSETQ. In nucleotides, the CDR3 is TGCGCCAGCAGCTTCCAAGAGACCCAGTACTTC. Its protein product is CASSFQETQYF.

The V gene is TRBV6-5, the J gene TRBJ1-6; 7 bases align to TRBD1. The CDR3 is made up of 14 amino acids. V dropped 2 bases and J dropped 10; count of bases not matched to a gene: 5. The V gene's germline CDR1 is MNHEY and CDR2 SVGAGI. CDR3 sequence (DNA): TGTGCCAGCAGTTACCTACAGGGGAGATCACCCCTCCACTTT. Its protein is CASSYLQGRSPLHF.

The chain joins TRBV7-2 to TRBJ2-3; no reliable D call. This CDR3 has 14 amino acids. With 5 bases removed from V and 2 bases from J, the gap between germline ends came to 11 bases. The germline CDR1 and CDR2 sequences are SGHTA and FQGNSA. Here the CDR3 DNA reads TGTGCCAGCAGCCCCTACGGCTTCACAGATACGCAGTATTTT. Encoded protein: CASSPYGFTDTQYF.

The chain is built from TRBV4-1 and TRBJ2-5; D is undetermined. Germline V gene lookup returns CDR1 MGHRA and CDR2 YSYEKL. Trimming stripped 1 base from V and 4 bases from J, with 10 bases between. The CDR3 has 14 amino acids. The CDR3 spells CASSQVHGTETQYF. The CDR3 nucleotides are TGCGCCAGCAGCCAAGTTCACGGCACAGAGACCCAGTACTTC.

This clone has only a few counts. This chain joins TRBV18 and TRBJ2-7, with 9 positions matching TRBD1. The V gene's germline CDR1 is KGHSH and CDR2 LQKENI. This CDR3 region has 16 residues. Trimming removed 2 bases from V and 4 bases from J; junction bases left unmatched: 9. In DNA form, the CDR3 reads TGTGCCAGCTCACCAACTCGTTTGGACAGGGGTTACGAGCAGTACTTC. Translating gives CASSPTRLDRGYEQYF.

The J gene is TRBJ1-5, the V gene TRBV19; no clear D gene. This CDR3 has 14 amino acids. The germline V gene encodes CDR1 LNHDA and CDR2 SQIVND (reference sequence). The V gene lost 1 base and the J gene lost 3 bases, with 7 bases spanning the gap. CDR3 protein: CASSIGQYNQPQHF. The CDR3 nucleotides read TGTGCCAGTAGTATAGGCCAGTACAATCAGCCCCAGCATTTT. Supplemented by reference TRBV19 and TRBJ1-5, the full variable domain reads DGGITQSPKYLFRKEGQNVTLSCEQNLNHDAMYWYRQDPGQGLRLIYYSQIVNDFQKGDIAEGYSVSREKKESFPLTVTSAQKNPTAFYLCASSIGQYNQPQHFGDGTRLSIL.

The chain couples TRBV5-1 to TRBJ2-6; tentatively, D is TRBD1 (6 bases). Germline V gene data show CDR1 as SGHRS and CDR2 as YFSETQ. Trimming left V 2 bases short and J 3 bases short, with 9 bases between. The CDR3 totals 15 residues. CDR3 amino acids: CASSFKDSGANVLTF. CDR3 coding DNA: TGCGCCAGCAGCTTCAAGGACAGTGGGGCCAACGTCCTGACTTTC. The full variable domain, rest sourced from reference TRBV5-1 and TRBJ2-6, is KAGVTQTPRYLIKTRGQQVTLSCSPISGHRSVSWYQQTPGQGLQFLFEYFSETQRNKGNFPGRFSGRQFSNSRSEMNVSTLELGDSALYLCASSFKDSGANVLTFGAGSRLTVL.

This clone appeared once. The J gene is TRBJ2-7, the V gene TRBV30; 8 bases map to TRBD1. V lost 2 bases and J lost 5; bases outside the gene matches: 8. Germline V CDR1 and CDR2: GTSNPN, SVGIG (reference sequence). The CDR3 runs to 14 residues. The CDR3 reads CAWSSRGHRDEQYF. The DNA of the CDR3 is TGTGCCTGGAGTTCCAGGGGGCACAGGGACGAGCAGTACTTC. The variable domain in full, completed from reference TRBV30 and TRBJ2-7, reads SQTIHQWPATLVQPVGSPLSLECTVEGTSNPNLYWYRQAAGRGLQLLFYSVGIGQISSEVPQNLSASRPQDRQFILSSKKLLLSDSGFYLCAWSSRGHRDEQYFGPGTRLTVT.

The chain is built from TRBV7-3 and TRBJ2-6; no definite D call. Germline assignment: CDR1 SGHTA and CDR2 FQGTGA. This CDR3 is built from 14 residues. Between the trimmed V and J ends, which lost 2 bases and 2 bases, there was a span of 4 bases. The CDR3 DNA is TGTGCCAGCAGCTTATATCCTGGGGCCAACGTCCTGACTTTC. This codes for CASSLYPGANVLTF.

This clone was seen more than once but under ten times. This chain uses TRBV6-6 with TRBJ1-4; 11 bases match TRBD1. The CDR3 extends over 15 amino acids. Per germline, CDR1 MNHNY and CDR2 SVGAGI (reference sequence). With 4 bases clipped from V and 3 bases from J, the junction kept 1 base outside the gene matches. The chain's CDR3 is CASSLGQGANEKLFF. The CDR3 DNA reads TGTGCCAGCAGTTTGGGACAGGGGGCTAATGAAAAACTGTTTTTT.